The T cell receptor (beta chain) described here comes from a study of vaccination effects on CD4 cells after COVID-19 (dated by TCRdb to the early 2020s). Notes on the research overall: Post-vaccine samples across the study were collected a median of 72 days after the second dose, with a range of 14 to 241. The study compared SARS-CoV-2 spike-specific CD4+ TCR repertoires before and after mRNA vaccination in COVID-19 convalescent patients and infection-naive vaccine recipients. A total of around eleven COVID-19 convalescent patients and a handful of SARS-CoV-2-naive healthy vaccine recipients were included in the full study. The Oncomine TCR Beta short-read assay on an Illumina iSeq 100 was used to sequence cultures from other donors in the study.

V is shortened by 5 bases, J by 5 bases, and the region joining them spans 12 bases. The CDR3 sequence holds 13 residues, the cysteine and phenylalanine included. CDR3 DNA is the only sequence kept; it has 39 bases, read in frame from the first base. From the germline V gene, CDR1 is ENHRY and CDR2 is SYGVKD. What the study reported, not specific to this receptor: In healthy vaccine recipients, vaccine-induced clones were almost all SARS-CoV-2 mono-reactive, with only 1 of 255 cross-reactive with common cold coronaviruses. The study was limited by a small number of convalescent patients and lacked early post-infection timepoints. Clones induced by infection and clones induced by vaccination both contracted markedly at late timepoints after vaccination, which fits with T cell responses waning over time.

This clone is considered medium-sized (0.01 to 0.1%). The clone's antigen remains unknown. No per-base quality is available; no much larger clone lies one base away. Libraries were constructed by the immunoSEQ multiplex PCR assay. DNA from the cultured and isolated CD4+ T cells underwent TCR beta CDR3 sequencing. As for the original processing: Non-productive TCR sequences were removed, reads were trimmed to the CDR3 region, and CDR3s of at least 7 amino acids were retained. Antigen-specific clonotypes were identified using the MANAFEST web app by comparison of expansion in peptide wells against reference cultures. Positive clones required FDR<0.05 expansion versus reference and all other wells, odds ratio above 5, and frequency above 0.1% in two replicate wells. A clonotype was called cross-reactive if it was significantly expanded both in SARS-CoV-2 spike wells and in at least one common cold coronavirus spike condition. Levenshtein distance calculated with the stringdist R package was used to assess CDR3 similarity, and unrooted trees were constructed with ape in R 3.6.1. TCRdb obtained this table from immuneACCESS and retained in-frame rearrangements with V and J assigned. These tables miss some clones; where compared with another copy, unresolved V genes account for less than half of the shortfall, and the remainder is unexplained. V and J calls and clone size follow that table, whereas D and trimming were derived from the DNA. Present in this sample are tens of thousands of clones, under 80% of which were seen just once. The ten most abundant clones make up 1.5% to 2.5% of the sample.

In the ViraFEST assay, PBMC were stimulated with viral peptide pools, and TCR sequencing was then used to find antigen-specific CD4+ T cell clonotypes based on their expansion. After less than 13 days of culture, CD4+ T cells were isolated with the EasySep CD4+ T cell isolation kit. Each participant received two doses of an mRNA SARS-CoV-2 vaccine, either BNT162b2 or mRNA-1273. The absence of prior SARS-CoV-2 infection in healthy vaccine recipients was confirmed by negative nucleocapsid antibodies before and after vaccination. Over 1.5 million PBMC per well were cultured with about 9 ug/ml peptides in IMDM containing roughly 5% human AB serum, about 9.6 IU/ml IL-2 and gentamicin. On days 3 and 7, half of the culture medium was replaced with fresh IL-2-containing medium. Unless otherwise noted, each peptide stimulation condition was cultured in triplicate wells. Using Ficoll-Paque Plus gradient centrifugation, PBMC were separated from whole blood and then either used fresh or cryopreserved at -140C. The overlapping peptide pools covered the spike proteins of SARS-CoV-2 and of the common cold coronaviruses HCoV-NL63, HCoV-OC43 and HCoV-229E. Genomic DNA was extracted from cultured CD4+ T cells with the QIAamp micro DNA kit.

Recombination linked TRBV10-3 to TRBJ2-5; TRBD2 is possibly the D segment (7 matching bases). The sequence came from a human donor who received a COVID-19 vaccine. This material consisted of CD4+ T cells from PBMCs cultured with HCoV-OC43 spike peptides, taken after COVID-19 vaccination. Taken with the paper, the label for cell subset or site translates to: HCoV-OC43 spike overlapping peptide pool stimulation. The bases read TGTGCCATCAGTTCGCGGGGGCGGGAGACCCAGTACTTC. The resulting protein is CAISSRGRETQYF.